This T cell receptor (beta chain) comes out of a study of CD8 T cells in ankylosing spondylitis. Notes on the study in general: For ankylosing spondylitis blood, a TCR beta motif of 7 or 8 highly homologous variants appeared characteristic. Certain motif variants had earlier been reported in reactive arthritis synovial fluid and blood.

Construction of TCR beta libraries was performed using quantitative 5'-RACE with molecular barcodes. TCRdb ran MiXCR on the 5' RACE reads and lists one entry per CDR3 protein. The sample consists of some 92,000 distinct CDR3 sequences, roughly 27% of them appearing once. This clonotype was recorded many times. The antigen remains undetermined. V was shortened by 0 bases and J by 0 bases, with 9 bases between the two germline ends. Germline V lookup: CDR1 SGHRS, CDR2 YFSETQ. The CDR3 extends over 16 amino acids. The specimen was blood, either unsorted or a sorted T cell fraction (not recorded which). The chain is built from TRBV5-1 and TRBJ2-2; no clear D gene. This clonotype originated in a male donor with ankylosing spondylitis or in good health (not recorded which). The CDR3 bases are TGCGCCAGCAGCTTGGCCCGGCGAGCGAACACCGGGGAGCTGTTTTTT. The encoded protein is CASSLARRANTGELFF.